These 9 T cell receptor beta chains originate from one sample sequenced in a study of vaccination and CD4 T cells after COVID-19 (dated by TCRdb to the early 2020s). Their antigens are not known. This specimen's time point label, interpreted: late sampling 161 to 241 days after vaccination in three convalescent patients. The treatment or condition label on this specimen signifies: approximately nine-day PBMC culture with coronavirus spike peptide pools or control peptides (ViraFEST assay). Libraries were prepared through PCR. Sequencer: Illumina iSeq 100. DNA from cultured CD4+ T cells was subjected to TCR sequencing with the Oncomine TCR Beta short-read assay at the Johns Hopkins FTIC core. Through fastp at Q25 and MiXCR, TCRdb rebuilt clones from the public reads, retaining in-frame beta chains. Entries are consolidated by CDR3 protein sequence, retaining the most common genes and DNA. In this sample the table shows around 25,000 distinct CDR3 sequences, roughly 27% of which occur a single time. The ten top clones hold about 7.1% of the sample.

The sequencing used CD4+ T cells from blood, cultured in vitro, collected about 7 months after SARS-CoV-2 vaccination. Receptors originate from a human donor who had recovered from COVID-19.

This sequence joins TRBV6-2 or TRBV6-3 and TRBJ2-7; a possible D gene is TRBD2 (6 bases). CDR1 is MNHEY and CDR2 is SVGEGT in the germline V gene. The CDR3 covers 15 residues. Trimming pared 5 bases from V and 3 bases from J, leaving 17 bases between. The CDR3: CASSHTGGLNYEQYF. CDR3 DNA sequence: TGTGCCAGCAGTCACACCGGGGGATTGAACTACGAGCAGTACTTC.

The chain employs TRBV7-3 and TRBJ2-7, with 9 positions matching TRBD1. The CDR3 sequence is 13 residues long. Trimming removed 5 bases from V and 8 bases from J; junction bases left unmatched: 7. Per germline, CDR1 SGHTA and CDR2 FQGTGA. CDR3 in amino acids: CASSTQGTGKQYF. In nucleotides, the CDR3 is TGTGCCAGCAGCACCCAAGGGACAGGGAAGCAGTACTTC.

The chain links TRBV4-1 to TRBJ1-5; D remains unclear. Germline V CDR1 and CDR2: MGHRA, YSYEKL. This CDR3 is 15 amino acids long. V was clipped by 5 bases and J by 2 bases, with 13 bases between them. In DNA, the CDR3 is TGCGCCAGCAGCAAGAGGGCCGGGGGCAATCAGCCCCAGCATTTT. This sequence encodes CASSKRAGGNQPQHF.

The CDR3 is CASSSTPQETQYF. In DNA form, the CDR3 reads TGTGCCAGCAGCTCGACCCCCCAAGAGACCCAGTACTTC. The chain links TRBV7-9 to TRBJ2-5, with D unclear. Germline values: CDR1 SEHNR, CDR2 FQNEAQ (reference sequence). V lost 4 bases to trimming and J lost 1 base, with 7 bases between them. The CDR3 loop spans 13 amino acids. Variable domain in full (rest from reference TRBV7-9 and TRBJ2-5): DTGVSQNPRHKITKRGQNVTFRCDPISEHNRLYWYRQTLGQGPEFLTYFQNEAQLEKSRLLSDRFSAERPKGSFSTLEIQRTEQGDSAMYLCASSSTPQETQYFGPGTRLLVL.

The chain combines TRBV4-1 with TRBJ1-5; D is unclear. V lost 1 base to trimming and J lost 7 bases, with 11 bases between them. Germline V CDR1 and CDR2: MGHRA, YSYEKL. The CDR3 contains 14 residues. This CDR3 is CASSQGSWRQPQHF. The CDR3 DNA is TGCGCCAGCAGCCAAGGATCGTGGAGGCAGCCCCAGCATTTT.

V usage is TRBV2 and J usage is TRBJ2-3, with 8 bases matching TRBD2. After removal of 5 bases from V and 3 bases from J, the junction contained 7 bases not matched to a gene. From germline, CDR1 is SNHLY and CDR2 FYNNEI. CDR3 length: 15 residues. The CDR3 coding sequence is TGTGCCAGCAGTCGGAGGGGACTAGTGACAGATACGCAGTATTTT. Encoded protein: CASSRRGLVTDTQYF.

The CDR3 DNA follows: TGTGCCAGCAGCCCCCGAGGGGGAAACACTGAAGCTTTCTTT. This encodes CASSPRGGNTEAFF. This chain joins TRBV21-1 and TRBJ1-1; the table's D call, TRBD1, was not checked against the DNA. TRBV21-1 is a known pseudogene. CDR3 length equals 14 residues.

The V call is TRBV5-1, the J call TRBJ2-5; D is ambiguous. V was cut by 7 bases and J by 0 bases, with 7 bases left in between. The CDR3 is made up of 12 amino acids. CDR1 and CDR2 from the germline V gene are SGHRS and YFSETQ. The CDR3 protein is CASGLDQETQYF. In DNA form, the CDR3 reads TGCGCCAGCGGGCTAGACCAAGAGACCCAGTACTTC.

The chain recombines TRBV20-1 with TRBJ2-3; D remains ambiguous. CDR3 length: 15 residues. V was shortened by 6 bases and J by 2 bases, with 18 bases between the two germline ends. The germline CDR1 and CDR2 sequences are DFQATT and SNEGSKA (reference sequence). The CDR3 protein is CSARLDRVSTDTQYF. CDR3 nucleotides: TGCAGTGCCCGTCTGGACCGCGTTTCCACAGATACGCAGTATTTT.